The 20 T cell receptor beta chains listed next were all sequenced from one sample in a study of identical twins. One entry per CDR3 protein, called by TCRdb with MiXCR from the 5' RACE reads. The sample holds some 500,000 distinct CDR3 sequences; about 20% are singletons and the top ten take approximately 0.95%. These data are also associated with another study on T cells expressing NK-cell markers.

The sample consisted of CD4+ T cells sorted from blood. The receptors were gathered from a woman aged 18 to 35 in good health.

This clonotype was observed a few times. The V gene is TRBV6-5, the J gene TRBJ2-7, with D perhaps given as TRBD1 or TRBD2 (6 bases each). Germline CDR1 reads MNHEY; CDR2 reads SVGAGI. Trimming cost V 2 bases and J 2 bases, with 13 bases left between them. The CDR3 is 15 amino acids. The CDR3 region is CASSYGGGGPYEQYF. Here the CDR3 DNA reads TGTGCCAGCAGTTACGGAGGGGGTGGCCCCTACGAGCAGTACTTC.

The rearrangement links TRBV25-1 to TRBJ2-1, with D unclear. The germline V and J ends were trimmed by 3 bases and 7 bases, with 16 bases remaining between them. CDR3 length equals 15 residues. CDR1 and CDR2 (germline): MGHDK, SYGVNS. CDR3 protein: CASSDLAAGKNEQFF. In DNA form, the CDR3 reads TGTGCCAGCAGTGACCTGGCGGCCGGCAAAAATGAGCAGTTCTTC.

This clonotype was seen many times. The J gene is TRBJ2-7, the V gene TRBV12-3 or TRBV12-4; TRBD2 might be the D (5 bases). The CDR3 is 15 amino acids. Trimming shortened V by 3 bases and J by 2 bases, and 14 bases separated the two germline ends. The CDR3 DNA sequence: TGTGCCAGCAGTTTCTCCCAGCGGATAACCTACGAGCAGTACTTC. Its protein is CASSFSQRITYEQYF.

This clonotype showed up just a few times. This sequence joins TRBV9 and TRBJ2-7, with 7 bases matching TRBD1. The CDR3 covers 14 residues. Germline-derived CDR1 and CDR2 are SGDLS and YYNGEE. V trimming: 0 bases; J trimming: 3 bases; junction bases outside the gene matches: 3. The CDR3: CASSVAGTDYEQYF. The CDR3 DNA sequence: TGTGCCAGCAGCGTAGCCGGGACAGACTACGAGCAGTACTTC.

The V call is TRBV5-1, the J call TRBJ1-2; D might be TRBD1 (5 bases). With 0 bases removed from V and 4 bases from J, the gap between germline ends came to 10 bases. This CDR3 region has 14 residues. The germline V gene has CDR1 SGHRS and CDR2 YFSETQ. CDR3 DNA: TGCGCCAGCAGCTTGGAATGGGGGACCTATGGCTACACCTTC. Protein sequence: CASSLEWGTYGYTF.

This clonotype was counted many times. CDR3: CASTDTGRNTEAFF. CDR3 nucleotides: TGTGCCAGCACCGATACAGGGAGGAACACTGAAGCTTTCTTT. The chain carries TRBV12-3 or TRBV12-4 and TRBJ1-1, with D perhaps matching TRBD1 (6 bases). Trimming pared 7 bases from V and 1 base from J, leaving 13 bases between. The CDR3 loop spans 14 amino acids.

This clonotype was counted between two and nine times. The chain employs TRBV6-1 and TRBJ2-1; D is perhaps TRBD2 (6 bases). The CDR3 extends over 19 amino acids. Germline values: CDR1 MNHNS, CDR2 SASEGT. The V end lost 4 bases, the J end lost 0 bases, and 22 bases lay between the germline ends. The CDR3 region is CASSAVFSGFLSSYNEQFF. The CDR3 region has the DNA TGTGCCAGCAGTGCCGTCTTTAGCGGTTTTTTGAGCTCCTACAATGAGCAGTTCTTC.

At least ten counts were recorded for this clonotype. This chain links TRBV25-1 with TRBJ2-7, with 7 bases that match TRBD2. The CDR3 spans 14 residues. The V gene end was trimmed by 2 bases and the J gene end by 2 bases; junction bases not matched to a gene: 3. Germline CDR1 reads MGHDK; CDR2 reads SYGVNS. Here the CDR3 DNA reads TGTGCCAGCAGTGAAATCGGGACTACCTACGAGCAGTACTTC. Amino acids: CASSEIGTTYEQYF.

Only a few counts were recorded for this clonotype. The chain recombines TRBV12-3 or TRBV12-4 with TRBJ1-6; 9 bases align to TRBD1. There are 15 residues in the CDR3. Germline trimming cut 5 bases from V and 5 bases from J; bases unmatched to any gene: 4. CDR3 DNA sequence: TGTGCCAGCAGTGCAAGGACAGGGGATAATTCACCCCTCCACTTT. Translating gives CASSARTGDNSPLHF.

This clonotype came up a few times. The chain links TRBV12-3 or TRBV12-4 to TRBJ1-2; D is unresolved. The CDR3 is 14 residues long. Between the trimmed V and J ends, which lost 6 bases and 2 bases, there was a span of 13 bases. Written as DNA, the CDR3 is TGTGCCAGCAGCCAAAGGACGGCGAACTATGGCTACACCTTC. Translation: CASSQRTANYGYTF.

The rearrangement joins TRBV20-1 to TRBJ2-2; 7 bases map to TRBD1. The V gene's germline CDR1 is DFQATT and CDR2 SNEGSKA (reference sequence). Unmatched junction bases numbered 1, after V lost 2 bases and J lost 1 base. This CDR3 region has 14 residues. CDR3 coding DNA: TGCAGTGCTAGAAGACAGGGGAACACCGGGGAGCTGTTTTTT. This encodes CSARRQGNTGELFF.

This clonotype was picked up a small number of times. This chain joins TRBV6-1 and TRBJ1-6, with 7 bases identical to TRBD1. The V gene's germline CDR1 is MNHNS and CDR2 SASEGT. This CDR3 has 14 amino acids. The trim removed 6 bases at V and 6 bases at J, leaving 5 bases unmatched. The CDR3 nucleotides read TGTGCCAGCAGCCTTACAGGGGTTAATTCACCCCTCCACTTT. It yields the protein CASSLTGVNSPLHF.

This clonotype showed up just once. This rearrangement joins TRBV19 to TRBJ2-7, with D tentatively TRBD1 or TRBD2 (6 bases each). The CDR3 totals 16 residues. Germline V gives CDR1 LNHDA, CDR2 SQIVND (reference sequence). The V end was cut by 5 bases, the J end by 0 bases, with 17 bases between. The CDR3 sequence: CASSSPRRGPSYEQYF. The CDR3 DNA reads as TGTGCCAGTAGTTCTCCAAGACGGGGGCCCTCCTACGAGCAGTACTTC.

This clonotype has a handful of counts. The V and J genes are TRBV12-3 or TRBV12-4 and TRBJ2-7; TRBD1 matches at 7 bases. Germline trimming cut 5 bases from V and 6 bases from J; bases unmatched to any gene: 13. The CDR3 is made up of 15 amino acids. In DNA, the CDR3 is TGTGCCAGCAGTCCCCAGACTACCCCAGGGGGCGAGCAGTACTTC. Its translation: CASSPQTTPGGEQYF.

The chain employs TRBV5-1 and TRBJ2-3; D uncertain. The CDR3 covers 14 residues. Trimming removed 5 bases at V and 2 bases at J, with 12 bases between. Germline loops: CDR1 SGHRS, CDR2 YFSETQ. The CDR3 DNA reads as TGCGCCAGCAGATTTGTGGGCCACACAGATACGCAGTATTTT. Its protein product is CASRFVGHTDTQYF. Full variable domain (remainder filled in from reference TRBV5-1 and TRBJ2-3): KAGVTQTPRYLIKTRGQQVTLSCSPISGHRSVSWYQQTPGQGLQFLFEYFSETQRNKGNFPGRFSGRQFSNSRSEMNVSTLELGDSALYLCASRFVGHTDTQYFGPGTRLTVL.

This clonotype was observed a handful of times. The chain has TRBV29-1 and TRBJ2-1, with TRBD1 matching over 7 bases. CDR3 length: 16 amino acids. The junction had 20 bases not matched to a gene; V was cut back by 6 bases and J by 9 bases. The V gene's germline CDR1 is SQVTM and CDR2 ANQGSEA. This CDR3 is CSVPTGDSLPATEQFF. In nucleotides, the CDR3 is TGCAGCGTCCCCACAGGGGACAGCCTACCGGCGACTGAGCAGTTCTTC.

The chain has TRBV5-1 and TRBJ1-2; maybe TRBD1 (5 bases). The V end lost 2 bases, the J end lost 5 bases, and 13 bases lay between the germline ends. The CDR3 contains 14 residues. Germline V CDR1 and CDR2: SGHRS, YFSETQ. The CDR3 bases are TGCGCCAGCAGCTTAACCGGGACGGAGTATGGCTACACCTTC. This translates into CASSLTGTEYGYTF.

The CDR3 DNA follows: TGCAGTGCTAGAAACCCTGAGGCGGGAAACACCATATATTTT. Translation gives CSARNPEAGNTIYF. The rearrangement uses TRBV20-1 and TRBJ1-3; D is ambiguous. CDR3 length: 14 amino acids. V was cut by 2 bases and J by 4 bases, with 12 bases left in between. Germline V gene data show CDR1 as DFQATT and CDR2 as SNEGSKA (reference sequence).

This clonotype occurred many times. This CDR3 reads CASSLAGGASDTQYF. The CDR3 DNA is TGTGCCAGCAGCTTGGCAGGGGGCGCATCAGATACGCAGTATTTT. The genes are TRBV5-5 and TRBJ2-3; 8 nucleotides line up with TRBD1. The CDR3 spans 15 residues. CDR1 is SGHKS and CDR2 is YYEKEE in the germline V gene (reference sequence). The V gene end was trimmed by 0 bases and the J gene end by 4 bases; junction bases not matched to a gene: 4.

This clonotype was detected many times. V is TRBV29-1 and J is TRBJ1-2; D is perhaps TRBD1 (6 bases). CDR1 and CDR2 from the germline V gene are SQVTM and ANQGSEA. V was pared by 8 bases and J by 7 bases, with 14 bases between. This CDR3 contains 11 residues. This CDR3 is CSIQQGRGYTF. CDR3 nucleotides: TGCAGCATTCAACAGGGTCGTGGCTACACCTTC.